This TCR beta chain comes out of a study of shared clonotypes between healthy human individuals. J was trimmed by 6 bases and V by 5 bases; bases with no gene match: 9. Germline V gene data show CDR1 as MDHEN and CDR2 as SYDVKM. CDR3 length: 15 amino acids. Investigators spread the genomic DNA of each subset evenly over several immunoSEQ plates. As handled by the study authors: Owing to the provision of junction-only sequences devoid of quality scores by immunoSEQ, filtering differed. Assay: immunoSEQ multiplex PCR; the TCRdb copy retains only in-frame clones and omits some. For V, J and clone size, that table is used; D and trimming come from the DNA. The table records roughly 2 million clones, 90% to 95% of them present only once. Study-level findings and limits: The generation probabilities recorded for non-shared clonotypes fell below those of clonotypes shared by all four donors.

Concerning this clone: The antigen remains unidentified.

The V gene is TRBV28, the J gene TRBJ2-7; TRBD2 aligns across 11 bases. The sample was naive CD4+ T cells sorted from blood. Noted subset: CD45RA+ positively selected. This TCR derives from a man aged 18 to 29 in good health. The CDR3 protein is CASSPQPTSGGEQYF. As DNA, the CDR3 is TGTGCCAGCAGTCCCCAACCTACTAGCGGGGGCGAGCAGTACTTC.